Detailed here is one T cell receptor beta chain. The CDR3 has 15 amino acids. The germline V gene has CDR1 MGHRA and CDR2 YSYEKL. The junction had 5 bases not matched to a gene; V was cut back by 2 bases and J by 4 bases. The data are from a study of cytomegalovirus exposure and HLA in healthy donors. PCR involved 60 Vbeta and 13 Jbeta primers. Measured with immunoSEQ multiplex PCR; TCRdb has only the in-frame clones, and not every one. The data contain approximately 180,000 clones, roughly 73% of them singletons. The chain combines TRBV4-1 with TRBJ2-7, with 10 nucleotides matching TRBD2. The sample consisted of PBMCs. This TCR derives from a woman aged 30 to 39 in good health and CMV-seronegative. In nucleotides, the CDR3 is TGCGCCAGCAGCCAATTTCTAGCGGGAGATTACGAGCAGTACTTC. It translates to CASSQFLAGDYEQYF.